Listed below are T cell receptor beta chains from one sample, sequenced in a study of cytomegalovirus exposure and HLA in healthy donors. Here immunoSEQ multiplex PCR was the method, and the copy in TCRdb shows in-frame clones only, minus some. The data hold 110,000 or so clones, with about 82% observed a single time. Input material: PBMCs. All receptors come from a man younger than 35 in good health and CMV-seronegative. CDR3s include the opening cysteine and the closing phenylalanine or tryptophan. D genes are given only for firm matches. Clone size is shown for a subset of rows, as once, few, many or a class of expanded clone.

clone_size,d_call,j_call,v_call,cdr3_nt,cdr3_aa
-,-,TRBJ1-5,TRBV15,TGTGCCACCAGCAGAGATGGCAAGTCCGATCAGCCCCAGCATTTT,CATSRDGKSDQPQHF
-,-,TRBJ1-6,TRBV2,TGTGCCAGCATCATCCGGGACTCACCTAATTCACCCCTCCACTTT,CASIIRDSPNSPLHF
-,TRBD2,TRBJ2-1,TRBV10-3,TGTGCCATCAAGGTGGGGAGGGACAATGAGCAGTTCTTC,CAIKVGRDNEQFF
-,-,TRBJ1-3,TRBV30,TGTGCCTGGAGTGTACAACGCCACTCTGGAAACACCATATATTTT,CAWSVQRHSGNTIYF
once,TRBD1,TRBJ1-2,TRBV6-1,TGTGCCAGCATTCCACTTCAGGGGGCCGGCTATGGCTACACCTTC,CASIPLQGAGYGYTF
-,-,TRBJ2-7,TRBV5-6,TGTGCCAGCAGCTTAGGGCGGGGCACTTCCTACGAGCAGTACTTC,CASSLGRGTSYEQYF
-,TRBD1,TRBJ2-1,TRBV30,TGTGCCTGGAGTTCCGGGACAGGGGGCAATGAGCAGTTCTTC,CAWSSGTGGNEQFF
-,-,TRBJ1-2,TRBV5-1,TGCGCCAGCAGCTTGGAGCCTCGGGTGGGGGGAAACTATGGCTACACCTTC,CASSLEPRVGGNYGYTF
few,-,TRBJ1-1,TRBV6-5,TGTGCCAGCAGTTACATGTCGGTCGCAGGGCCCGAAGCTTTCTTT,CASSYMSVAGPEAFF
-,TRBD1,TRBJ1-1,TRBV5-6,TGTGCCAGCAGCTTGTGGGGTGCGGGACAGTGGGGGACTGAAGCTTTCTTT,CASSLWGAGQWGTEAFF
-,-,TRBJ2-1,TRBV11-2,TGTGCCAGCAGCTTAAAGACTGGCTTAAATGAGCAGTTCTTC,CASSLKTGLNEQFF
-,TRBD1,TRBJ1-2,TRBV11-2,TGTGCCAGCAGCCTAACCGGGACAGGGGATGGCTACACCTTC,CASSLTGTGDGYTF
-,TRBD1,TRBJ1-1,TRBV6-6,TGTGCCAGCAGTTTGGGGACAGGCAGTGAAGCTTTCTTT,CASSLGTGSEAFF
few,-,TRBJ2-1,TRBV5-4,TGTGCCAGCAGCCAAGAGATGGAGCGTCCTAGGCAGTTCTTC,CASSQEMERPRQFF
-,TRBD2,TRBJ2-7,TRBV7-9,TGTGCCAGCAGCCCTACTAGCGGGGGAGAGCAGTACTTC,CASSPTSGGEQYF
-,-,TRBJ2-7,TRBV5-4,TGTGCCAGCAGCTTGGCTACCTGCGAGCAGTACTTC,CASSLATCEQYF
once,-,TRBJ2-4,TRBV20-1,TGCAGTGCCCGGCCCAGCGGCATTCAGTACTTC,CSARPSGIQYF
-,TRBD1,TRBJ2-1,TRBV19,TGTGCCAGTTCGACAGGGAGCCACAATGAGCAGTTCTTC,CASSTGSHNEQFF
-,-,TRBJ1-5,TRBV6-1,TGTGCCAGCGGTCCCCGGGATAGCAATCAGCCCCAGCATTTT,CASGPRDSNQPQHF
few,TRBD1,TRBJ1-3,TRBV30,TGTGCCTGGATGGGACAGGGGGGACGAAACACCATATATTTT,CAWMGQGGRNTIYF
-,-,TRBJ1-6,TRBV27,TGTGCCAGCAGTTCAATACAGGGCTCCAATTCACCCCTCCACTTT,CASSSIQGSNSPLHF
-,TRBD1,TRBJ2-6,TRBV5-1,TGCGCCAGCAGCGGACAGGGTGGCTCTGGGGCCAACGTCCTGACTTTC,CASSGQGGSGANVLTF
-,-,TRBJ1-4,TRBV6-4,TGTGCCCGCCTTCGGGATGCAACTAATGAAAAACTGTTTTTT,CARLRDATNEKLFF
-,TRBD2,TRBJ2-7,TRBV11-2,TGTGCCAGCAGCTTAGATTATCGGGTTAGCGGGAGCCCCACCTCCTACGAGCAGTACTTC,CASSLDYRVSGSPTSYEQYF
-,-,TRBJ1-2,TRBV11-1,TGTGCCAGCAGCTCAATGACAGATAACTATGGCTACACCTTC,CASSSMTDNYGYTF
-,TRBD1,TRBJ1-1,TRBV11-2,TGTGCCAGCAGCTTATCGGGACAGACAAACACTGAAGCTTTCTTT,CASSLSGQTNTEAFF